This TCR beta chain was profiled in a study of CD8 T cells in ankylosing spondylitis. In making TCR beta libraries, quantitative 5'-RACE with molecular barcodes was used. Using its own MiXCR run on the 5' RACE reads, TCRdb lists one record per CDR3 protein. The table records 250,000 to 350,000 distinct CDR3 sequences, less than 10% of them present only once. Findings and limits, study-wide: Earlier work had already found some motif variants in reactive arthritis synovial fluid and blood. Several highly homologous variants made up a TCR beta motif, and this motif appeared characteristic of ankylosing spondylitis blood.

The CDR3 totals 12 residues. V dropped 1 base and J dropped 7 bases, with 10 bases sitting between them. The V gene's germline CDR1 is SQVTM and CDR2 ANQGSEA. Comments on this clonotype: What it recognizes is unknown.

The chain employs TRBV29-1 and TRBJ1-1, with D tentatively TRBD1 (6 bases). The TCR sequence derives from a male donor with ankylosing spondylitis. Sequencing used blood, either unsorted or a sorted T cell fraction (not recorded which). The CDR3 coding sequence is TGCAGCGTTGAAGGACAGGCTGATGAAGCTTTCTTT. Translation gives CSVEGQADEAFF.